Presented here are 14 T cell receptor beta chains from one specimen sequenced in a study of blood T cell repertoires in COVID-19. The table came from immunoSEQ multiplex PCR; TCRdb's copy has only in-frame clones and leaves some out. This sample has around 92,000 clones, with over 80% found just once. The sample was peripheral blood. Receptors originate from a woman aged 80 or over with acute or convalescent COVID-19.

In DNA, the CDR3 is TGCGCCAGCAGCCTGCACGGGAGAGGCTCCTACAATGAGCAGTTCTTC. Translated, it gives CASSLHGRGSYNEQFF. This chain uses TRBV5-1 with TRBJ2-1; a weak D match, TRBD2 (6 bases). The CDR3 sequence is 16 residues long. V was trimmed by 4 bases and J by 0 bases, leaving 14 bases between them. Germline lookup yields CDR1 SGHRS and CDR2 YFSETQ.

The CDR3 spells CASSRTSGGSYEQYF. The CDR3 nucleotides are TGTGCCAGCAGCCGGACTAGCGGGGGATCCTACGAGCAGTACTTC. The genes are TRBV7-2 and TRBJ2-7, with 13 bases aligning to TRBD2. There are 15 residues in the CDR3. CDR1 SGHTA and CDR2 FQGNSA come from the germline V gene. After removal of 5 bases from V and 1 base from J, the junction contained 2 bases not matched to a gene.

The CDR3 region is CASNLSGELGETQYF. The CDR3 DNA is TGTGCCAGCAACCTCTCGGGAGAACTAGGAGAGACCCAGTACTTC. The chain recombines TRBV9 with TRBJ2-5; D possibly corresponds to TRBD2 (6 bases). The CDR3 consists of 15 residues. With 6 bases removed from V and 4 bases from J, the gap between germline ends came to 19 bases. The germline CDR1 and CDR2 sequences are SGDLS and YYNGEE.

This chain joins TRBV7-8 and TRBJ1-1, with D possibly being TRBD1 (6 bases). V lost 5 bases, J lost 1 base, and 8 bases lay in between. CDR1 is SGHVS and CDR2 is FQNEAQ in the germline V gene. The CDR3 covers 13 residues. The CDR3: CASSMDRNTEAFF. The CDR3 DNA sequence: TGTGCCAGCAGCATGGACAGGAACACTGAAGCTTTCTTT.

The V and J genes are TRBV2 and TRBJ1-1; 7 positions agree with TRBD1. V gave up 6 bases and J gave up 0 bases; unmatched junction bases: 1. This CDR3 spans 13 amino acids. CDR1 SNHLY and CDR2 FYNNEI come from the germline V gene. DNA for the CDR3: TGTGCCAGCAGGGGACAGCTGAACACTGAAGCTTTCTTT. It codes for CASRGQLNTEAFF.

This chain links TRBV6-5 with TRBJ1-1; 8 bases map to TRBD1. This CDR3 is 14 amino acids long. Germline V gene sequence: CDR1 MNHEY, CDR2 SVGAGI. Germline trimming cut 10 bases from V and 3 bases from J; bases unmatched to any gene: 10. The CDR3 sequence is CATTRTGKDTEAFF. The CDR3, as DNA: TGTGCCACCACCCGGACAGGGAAGGACACTGAAGCTTTCTTT.

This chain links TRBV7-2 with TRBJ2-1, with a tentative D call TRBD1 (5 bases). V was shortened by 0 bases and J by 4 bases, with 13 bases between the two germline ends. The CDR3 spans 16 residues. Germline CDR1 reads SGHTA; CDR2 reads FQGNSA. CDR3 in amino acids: CASSLAYDSFYNEQFF. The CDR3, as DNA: TGTGCCAGCAGCTTAGCGTACGACAGCTTTTACAATGAGCAGTTCTTC.

The chain's CDR3 is CASSLQGTTSGANEQFF. The DNA for the CDR3 is TGTGCCAGCAGCCTACAGGGGACGACTAGCGGAGCCAATGAGCAGTTCTTC. The chain employs TRBV7-2 and TRBJ2-1, with 9 bases that match TRBD2. The CDR3 extends over 17 amino acids. With V trimmed by 5 bases and J by 6 bases, 14 bases remained unmatched. Germline CDR1 and CDR2: SGHTA and FQGNSA. Variable domain in full (rest from reference TRBV7-2 and TRBJ2-1): GAGVSQSPSNKVTEKGKDVELRCDPISGHTALYWYRQSLGQGLEFLIYFQGNSAPDKSGLPSDRFSAERTGGSVSTLTIQRTQQEDSAVYLCASSLQGTTSGANEQFFGPGTRLTVL.

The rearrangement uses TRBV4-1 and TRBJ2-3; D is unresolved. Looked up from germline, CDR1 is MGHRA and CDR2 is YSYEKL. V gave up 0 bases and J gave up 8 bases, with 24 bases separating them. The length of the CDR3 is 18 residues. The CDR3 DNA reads TGCGCCAGCAGCCAAGATTTTTATACGGCGGAATCCCTAGGTACGCAGTATTTT. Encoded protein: CASSQDFYTAESLGTQYF.

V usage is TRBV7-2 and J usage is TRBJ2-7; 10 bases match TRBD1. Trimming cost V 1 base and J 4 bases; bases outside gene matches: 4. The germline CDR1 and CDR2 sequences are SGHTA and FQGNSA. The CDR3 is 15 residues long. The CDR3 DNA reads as TGTGCCAGCAGCTTAGGACAGGGGGCGTTTTACGAGCAGTACTTC. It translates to CASSLGQGAFYEQYF.

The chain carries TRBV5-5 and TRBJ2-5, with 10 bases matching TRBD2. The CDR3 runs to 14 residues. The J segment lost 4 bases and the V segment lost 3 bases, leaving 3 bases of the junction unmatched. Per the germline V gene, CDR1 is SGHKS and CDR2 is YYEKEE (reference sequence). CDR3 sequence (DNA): TGTGCCAGCAGCTCCGGGACTAGCGCAGAGACCCAGTACTTC. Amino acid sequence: CASSSGTSAETQYF.

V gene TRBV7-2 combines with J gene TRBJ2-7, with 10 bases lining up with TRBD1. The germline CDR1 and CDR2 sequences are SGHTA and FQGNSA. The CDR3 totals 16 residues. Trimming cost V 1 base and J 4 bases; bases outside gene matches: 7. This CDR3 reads CASSLEWDRGRYEQYF. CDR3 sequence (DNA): TGTGCCAGCAGCTTAGAATGGGACAGGGGTCGGTACGAGCAGTACTTC.

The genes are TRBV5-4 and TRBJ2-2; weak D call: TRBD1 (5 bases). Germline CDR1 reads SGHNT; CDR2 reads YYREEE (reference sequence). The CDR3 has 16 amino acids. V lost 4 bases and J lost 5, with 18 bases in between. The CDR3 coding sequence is TGTGCCAGCAGCCCAGAAGGCAGGGCAGGAACCGGGGAGCTGTTTTTT. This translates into CASSPEGRAGTGELFF.

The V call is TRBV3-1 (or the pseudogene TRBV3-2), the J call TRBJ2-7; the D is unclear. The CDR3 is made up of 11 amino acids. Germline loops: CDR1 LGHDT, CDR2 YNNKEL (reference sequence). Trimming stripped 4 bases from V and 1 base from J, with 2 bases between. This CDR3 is CASSLSYEQYF. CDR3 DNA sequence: TGTGCCAGCAGCCTATCCTACGAGCAGTACTTC.